This T cell receptor (beta chain) was identified during a study of blood T cells in healthy people across ages. CDR3 length: 15 amino acids. Germline values: CDR1 SGHTA, CDR2 FQGTGA. This clonotype was counted once. Germline and junction disagree at one end, which may indicate a read error. A second PCR, run for 7 to 11 cycles, used a sample-barcoded 5' primer plus a J-beta primer mix. MiXCR, applied by TCRdb to the 5' RACE reads, yields one record per CDR3 protein. The sample has roughly 1.5 million distinct CDR3 sequences; less than 45% are singletons. The specimen was blood. The source is a young woman in good health. This sequence joins TRBV7-3 and TRBJ1-1; maybe TRBD1 (6 bases). The CDR3 DNA follows: TGTACCAGCAGCTTACGGGGGGCAGGGAACACTGAAGCTTTCTTT. Residues: CTSSLRGAGNTEAFF.